Listed below are T cell receptor beta chains from one sample, sequenced in a study of T-cell reconstitution after alpha-beta-depleted transplantation in children. TCRdb independently ran MiXCR on the PCR reads; one entry per CDR3 protein. Of 81,000 or so distinct CDR3 sequences listed, about 16% are singletons. Sequenced material: PBMCs, mostly from graft donor cells, taken 180 days after TCRalphabeta/CD19-depleted stem cell transplant. The origin of the receptors is a male patient aged 2 to 10 who had a stem cell transplant for acute lymphoblastic leukemia, so the T cells may come from the graft donor. The CDR3 runs from the conserved cysteine through the conserved F or W. Fields, in order: D gene, clone size, V gene, J gene, CDR3 DNA, CDR3 protein. The D gene is left open where the match is weak. Clone size is stated in some rows and not others, as once, few, many or a class when expanded.

>-|many|TRBV3-1|TRBJ2-6
TGTGCCAGCAGCCCCCTTGGGGCCAACGTCCTGACTTTC
CASSPLGANVLTF
>TRBD1|-|TRBV9|TRBJ1-1
TGTGCCACCAGCCAAGTACTTGGACAGGGGTGGAACACTGAAGCTTTCTTT
CATSQVLGQGWNTEAFF
>TRBD1|-|TRBV29-1|TRBJ2-7
TGCAGCGTTGAAGGCAGGGACAGGGCCGAGCAGTACTTC
CSVEGRDRAEQYF
>TRBD2|many|TRBV13|TRBJ2-1
TGTGCCAGCAGCTCGCAGCGGGGGTACTTGAGTGAGCAGTTCTTC
CASSSQRGYLSEQFF
>-|-|TRBV29-1|TRBJ1-2
TGCAGCGTCAGTACAGGGAAAGTTGGCTACACCTTC
CSVSTGKVGYTF
>TRBD2|few|TRBV3-1|TRBJ2-2
TGTGCCAGCAATTCCCGGGGGGTACACACCGGGGAGCTGTTTTTT
CASNSRGVHTGELFF
>-|few|TRBV7-8|TRBJ1-4
TGTGCCAGCAGCTTAGATACGGACTGGCGGGAACTGTTTTTT
CASSLDTDWRELFF
>TRBD1|-|TRBV7-7|TRBJ2-5
TGTGCCAGCAGCCCCACCGGGACAGGGATGGGAGAGACCCAGTACTTC
CASSPTGTGMGETQYF
>TRBD2|medium-sized|TRBV7-8|TRBJ2-5
TGTGCCAGCAGCTTAGCGGGACTAGCGGGAACTCAAGAGACCCAGTACTTC
CASSLAGLAGTQETQYF
>TRBD2|-|TRBV6-5|TRBJ2-1
TGTGCCAGCAGTTACTCTACTGGGTTTACGGGACTAGCGGAAAATGAGCAGTTCTTC
CASSYSTGFTGLAENEQFF
>-|-|TRBV5-1|TRBJ1-5
TGCGCCAGCAGCTTTGGGCCCGATCAGCCCCAGCATTTT
CASSFGPDQPQHF
>TRBD1|-|TRBV5-1|TRBJ2-3
TGCGCCAGCAGCTCGGGACAGGGTTCAGATACGCAGTATTTT
CASSSGQGSDTQYF
>-|-|TRBV12-5|TRBJ2-2
TGTGCTAGTGGTTTGGGACAGAGCACCGGGGAGCTGTTTTTT
CASGLGQSTGELFF
>TRBD1|-|TRBV12-3/TRBV12-4|TRBJ1-6
TGTGCCAGCAGTCGGCAGACAGGGGGTAATTCACCCCTCCACTTT
CASSRQTGGNSPLHF
>TRBD1|-|TRBV7-6|TRBJ1-2
TGTGCCAGCAGCTTGCTTACAGGGGACAGCTCCTATGGCTACACCTTC
CASSLLTGDSSYGYTF
>TRBD1|few|TRBV11-3|TRBJ2-1
TGTGCCAGCAGCCTGGGACAGGGGGGCTCCTACAATGAGCAGTTCTTC
CASSLGQGGSYNEQFF
>TRBD1|few|TRBV7-9|TRBJ2-5
TGTGCCAGCAGCGAGCCGGGACAGGGTTTTTCAGAGACCCAGTACTTC
CASSEPGQGFSETQYF
>TRBD2|-|TRBV12-3/TRBV12-4|TRBJ2-3
TGTGCCAGCAGTTTATTGCGACGGCGGGGGGCCAAGGATACGCAGTATTTT
CASSLLRRRGAKDTQYF
>-|few|TRBV5-5|TRBJ2-4
TGTGCCAGCAGCCCCATGACAGAAATGGGAAACATTCAGTACTTC
CASSPMTEMGNIQYF
>-|many|TRBV5-1|TRBJ1-6
TGCGCCAGCAGCGGCCCGGGTGGGTCACCCCTCCACTTT
CASSGPGGSPLHF
>TRBD2|-|TRBV7-8|TRBJ2-7
TGTGCCAGCAGCTTAGTAGCGGGGAGGAACTACGAGCAGTACTTC
CASSLVAGRNYEQYF
>TRBD2|-|TRBV9|TRBJ2-3
TGTGCCAGCAGCGTAGAGGCGGGGGGCCTCACAGATACGCAGTATTTT
CASSVEAGGLTDTQYF
>TRBD2|few|TRBV2|TRBJ2-1
TGTGCCAGCAGATGGACTAGACTCGATGAGCAGTTCTTC
CASRWTRLDEQFF
>TRBD1|few|TRBV6-1|TRBJ2-2
TGTGCCAGCAGTCGACAGGGCTACACCGGGGAGCTGTTTTTT
CASSRQGYTGELFF
>TRBD1|few|TRBV27|TRBJ2-2
TGTGCCAGCTCCCGGGACAGGGTGAACACCGGGGAGCTGTTTTTT
CASSRDRVNTGELFF
>TRBD2|few|TRBV20-1|TRBJ2-6
TGCAGTGCTAGAGAACAGGGGACTAGCGGTGCCCCTGGGGCCAACGTCCTGACTTTC
CSAREQGTSGAPGANVLTF
>TRBD1|-|TRBV2|TRBJ1-2
TGTGCCAGCGCCCTGAGGGAACAGGGGTATGAAAACTATGGCTACACCTTC
CASALREQGYENYGYTF
>-|few|TRBV28|TRBJ2-2
TGTGCCAGCAGTTCACAGGGTACGGGCACCGGGGAGCTGTTTTTT
CASSSQGTGTGELFF
>-|-|TRBV29-1|TRBJ1-2
TGCAGCGTTACCCGGGCCGGACTCTATGGCTACACCTTC
CSVTRAGLYGYTF
>-|many|TRBV20-1|TRBJ1-2
TGCAGTGCTGCGGCCCTTTCGAACTATGGCTACACCTTC
CSAAALSNYGYTF
>TRBD2|few|TRBV25-1|TRBJ2-5
TGTGCCAGCAGTGAATCCCGAGCGGGGGTTGGAGAGACCCAGTACTTC
CASSESRAGVGETQYF
>-|few|TRBV19|TRBJ1-2
TGTGCCAGTAGTATGAATCCCAGCCAGATCTATGGCTACACCTTC
CASSMNPSQIYGYTF
>TRBD2|once|TRBV19|TRBJ2-3
TGTGCCAGTAGTATTGGGCGGGAGAGCACAGATACGCAGTATTTT
CASSIGRESTDTQYF
>-|few|TRBV4-2|TRBJ2-5
TGTGCCAGCAGCCCCGACTTCTGGGGTATCCAAGAGACCCAGTACTTC
CASSPDFWGIQETQYF
>-|few|TRBV4-3|TRBJ2-7
TGCGCCAGCAGCCAAGAGAGGGGCTGGGGCGAGCAGTACTTC
CASSQERGWGEQYF
>-|many|TRBV2|TRBJ1-5
TGTGCCAGCAGGCGACAGACGGGGGTAGCTCAGCCCCAGCATTTT
CASRRQTGVAQPQHF
>-|-|TRBV4-3|TRBJ2-3
TGCGCCAGCAGCCAGGCCCCCCCAGGAGGGGGCACAGATACGCAGTATTTT
CASSQAPPGGGTDTQYF
>-|few|TRBV20-1|TRBJ2-1
TGCAGTGCTAGAGGGGGGGGCCACTACAATGAGCAGTTCTTC
CSARGGGHYNEQFF